The entry that follows covers one TCR beta chain sequence. Its antigen remains unknown. Sequencing targeted expressed TCRB transcripts, as all isolated RNA had been reverse transcribed. Roughly 3.4 million reads were obtained on average from naive, central memory and regulatory T cell samples. The assay was immunoSEQ multiplex PCR, and TCRdb's table has in-frame clones only and misses some. The data contain about 260,000 clones, 20% of them singletons. The CDR3 is 16 amino acids. The ends were cut back, 2 bases at V and 2 bases at J, with 16 bases in the middle. Germline V gives CDR1 PRHDT, CDR2 FYEKMQ (reference sequence). This record belongs to a study of beta chain features in type 1 diabetes. Study findings and constraints: Patients with Type 1 diabetes showed moderately but significantly shorter TCRB CDR3s in all four CD4+ subsets. Among patients, naive, central memory and Treg TCRB repertoires appeared more similar than among healthy donors.

Sequencing input: naive CD4+ T cells from blood. The origin of this receptor is a woman aged 35 to 49 with type 1 diabetes. The chain combines TRBV13 with TRBJ2-7; D is uncertain. CDR3 nucleotide sequence: TGTGCCAGCAGCTTAACCCGGTCCCTGTCCACCTACGAGCAGTACTTC. Translating it yields CASSLTRSLSTYEQYF.